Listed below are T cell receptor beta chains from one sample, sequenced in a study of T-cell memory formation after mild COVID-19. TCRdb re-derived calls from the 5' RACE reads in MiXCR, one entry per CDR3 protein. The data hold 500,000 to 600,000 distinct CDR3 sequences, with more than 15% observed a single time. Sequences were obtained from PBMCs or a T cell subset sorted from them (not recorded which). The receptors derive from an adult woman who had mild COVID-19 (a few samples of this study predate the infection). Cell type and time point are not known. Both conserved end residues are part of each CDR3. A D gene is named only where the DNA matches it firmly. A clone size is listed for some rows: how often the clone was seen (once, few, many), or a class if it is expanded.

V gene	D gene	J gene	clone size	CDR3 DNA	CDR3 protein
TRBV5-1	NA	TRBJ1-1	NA	TGCGCCAGCACCCGAGGGGGGTTAGGGACTGAAGCTTTCTTT	CASTRGGLGTEAFF
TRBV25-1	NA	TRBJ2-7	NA	TGTGCCAGCAGTGATTCTAGACACGCATCCTACGAGCAGTACTTC	CASSDSRHASYEQYF
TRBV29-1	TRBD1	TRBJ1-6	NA	TGCAGCGTCGGACAGGGGGCAGGTTCACCCCTCCACTTT	CSVGQGAGSPLHF
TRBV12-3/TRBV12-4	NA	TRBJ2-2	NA	TGTGCCAGCAGCCAGCCACAGAGAACCCGGGAGCTGTTTTTT	CASSQPQRTRELFF
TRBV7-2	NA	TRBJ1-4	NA	TGTGCCAGCAGCTTAGGCGCCCCTAGATCAACTAATGAAAAACTGTTTTTT	CASSLGAPRSTNEKLFF
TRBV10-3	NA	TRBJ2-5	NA	TGTGCCATCAGGGAACCAGGGGAGACCCAGTACTTC	CAIREPGETQYF
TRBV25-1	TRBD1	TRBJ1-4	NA	TGTGCCAGCAACAGGGGAGGAGAAAAACTGTTTTTT	CASNRGGEKLFF
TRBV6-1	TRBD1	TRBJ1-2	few	TGTGCCAGCAGGATCTTGGACAGGGCTAAAGGCTACACCTTC	CASRILDRAKGYTF
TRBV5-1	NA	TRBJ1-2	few	TGCGCCAGCAGCTTGGCAGTCCCCGGTGAAACTATCGGCTACACCTTC	CASSLAVPGETIGYTF
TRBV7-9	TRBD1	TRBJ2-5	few	TGTGCCAGCAGCCCAGGGACAGGTGTAAACCAAGAGACCCAGTACTTC	CASSPGTGVNQETQYF
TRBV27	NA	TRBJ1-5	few	TGTGCCAGCAGCCTAACAGGGCTCAATCAGCCCCAGCATTTT	CASSLTGLNQPQHF
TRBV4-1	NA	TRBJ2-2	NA	TGCGCCAGCTCCGGGTCTAGTGGCGGCGGGGAGCTGTTTTTT	CASSGSSGGGELFF
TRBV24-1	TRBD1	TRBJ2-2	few	TGTGCCACCAGTCCGAGGGACAGGGGGCGATCCGGGGAGCTGTTTTTT	CATSPRDRGRSGELFF
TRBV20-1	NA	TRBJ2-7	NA	TGCAGTGCTAGAGATCAGGGAGGTCGCGAGCAGTACTTC	CSARDQGGREQYF
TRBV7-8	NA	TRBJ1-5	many	TGTGCCAGCAGCTTAGACACAGGGAATCAGCCCCAGCATTTT	CASSLDTGNQPQHF
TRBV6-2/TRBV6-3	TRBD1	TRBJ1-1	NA	TGTGCCAGCAGAGTGACAGGGGGGGCAACGGGAGCTTTCTTT	CASRVTGGATGAFF
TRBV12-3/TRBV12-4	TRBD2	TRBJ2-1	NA	TGTGCCAGCAGTCCTAGACTAGCGGGAGTGTACAATGAGCAGTTCTTC	CASSPRLAGVYNEQFF
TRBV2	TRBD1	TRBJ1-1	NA	TGTGCCAGCCCAGGGACAGGGGTGAACACTGAAGCTTTCTTT	CASPGTGVNTEAFF
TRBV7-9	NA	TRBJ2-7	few	TGTGCCAGCAGCTTAGACCTAGGCTATTCCTACGAGCAGTACTTC	CASSLDLGYSYEQYF
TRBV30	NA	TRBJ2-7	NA	TGTGCCTGGAGCCCAGACTACGCGGGGGCGTACGAGCAGTACTTC	CAWSPDYAGAYEQYF
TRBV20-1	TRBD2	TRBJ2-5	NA	TGCAGTGCTAGGGGCCGAGGACTAGCGGGCCTCCAAGAGACCCAGTACTTC	CSARGRGLAGLQETQYF
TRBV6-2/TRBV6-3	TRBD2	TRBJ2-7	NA	TGTGCCAGTGGACTAGCGGGATACGAGCAGTACTTC	CASGLAGYEQYF
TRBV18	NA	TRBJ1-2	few	TGTGCCAGCTCACGAGCGGCAGCAGACCTTAACTATGGCTACACCTTC	CASSRAAADLNYGYTF
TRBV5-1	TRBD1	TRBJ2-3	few	TGCGCCAGCAGCTTGGACTCGACAGGGCGGGCAGATACGCAGTATTTT	CASSLDSTGRADTQYF
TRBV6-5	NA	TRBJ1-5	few	TGTGCCAGCAGTACGCCGGGACACCCCCAGCATTTT	CASSTPGHPQHF
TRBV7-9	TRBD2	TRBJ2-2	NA	TGTGCCAGCAGCGGGTTAGCGGGAGCCGGGGAGCTGTTTTTT	CASSGLAGAGELFF
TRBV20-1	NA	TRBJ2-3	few	TGCAGTGCCCCGTATGGAAGCACAGATACGCAGTATTTT	CSAPYGSTDTQYF
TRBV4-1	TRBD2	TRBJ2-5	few	TGCGCCAGCAGCCTAGCGGGAGCATGGGAGACCCAGTACTTC	CASSLAGAWETQYF
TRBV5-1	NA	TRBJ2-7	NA	TGCTCCAGCAGCCGATGGGGGGAAGGGGCCTACGAGCAGTACTTC	CSSSRWGEGAYEQYF
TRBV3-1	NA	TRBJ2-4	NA	TGTGCCAGCAGCCAGAATAGTGCCATACCCATTCAGTACTTC	CASSQNSAIPIQYF
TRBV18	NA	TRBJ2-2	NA	TGTGCCAGCTCACCGGCCAGGGGGAACACCGGGGAGCTGTTTTTT	CASSPARGNTGELFF
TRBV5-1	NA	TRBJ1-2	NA	TGCGCCAGCAGCTGGGGGCGGCGGACCAACTATGGCTACACCTTC	CASSWGRRTNYGYTF
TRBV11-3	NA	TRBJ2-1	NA	TGTGCCAGCAGCTTAGTTCTCGGTTTCGACAATGAGCAGTTCTTC	CASSLVLGFDNEQFF
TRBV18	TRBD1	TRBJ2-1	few	TGTGCCAGCTCACCGGGGACAGGGGTCAGCAATGAGCAGTTCTTC	CASSPGTGVSNEQFF
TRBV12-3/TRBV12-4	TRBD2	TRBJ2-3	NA	TGTGCCAGCAGTTCTTTGCCGGGACTAGCGGGAGGGCTATATACGCAGTATTTT	CASSSLPGLAGGLYTQYF
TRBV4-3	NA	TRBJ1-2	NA	TGCGCCAGCAGCCAAGAGGGGGAACGTTTATCTAACTATGGCTACACCTTC	CASSQEGERLSNYGYTF
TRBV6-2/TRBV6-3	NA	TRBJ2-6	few	TGTGCCAGCGAGCTTCCGCTCGGGGGTGGCGGGGCCAACGTCCTGACTTTC	CASELPLGGGGANVLTF
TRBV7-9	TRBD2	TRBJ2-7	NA	TGTGCCAGCAGCTTAATTTTGGCGGGAGGGCCCCCGTACGAGCAGTACTTC	CASSLILAGGPPYEQYF
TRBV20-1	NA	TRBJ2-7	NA	TGCAGTGCTAGATTGTGGGGCAAGGAGAGGGAGCAGTACTTC	CSARLWGKEREQYF
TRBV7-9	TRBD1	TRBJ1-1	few	TGTGCCAGCAGCAAGGGGACAGGGGTGAACACTGAAGCTTTCTTT	CASSKGTGVNTEAFF
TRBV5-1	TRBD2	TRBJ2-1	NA	TGCGCCAGCAGCTTGGGCCCCCGGATCGCGGGGGTGGGTGAGCAGTTATTC	CASSLGPRIAGVGEQLF
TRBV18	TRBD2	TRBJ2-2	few	TGTGCCAGCTCACCACGCCAACCGGGGGGCACCGGGGAGCTGTTTTTT	CASSPRQPGGTGELFF
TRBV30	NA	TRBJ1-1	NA	TGTGCCTGGACCCATCAGGGACACACTGAAGCTTTCTTT	CAWTHQGHTEAFF
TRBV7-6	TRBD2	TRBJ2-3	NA	TGTGCCAGCAGCGCGTCGGGACTAGGCACAGATACGCAGTATTTT	CASSASGLGTDTQYF
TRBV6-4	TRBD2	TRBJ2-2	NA	TGTGCCAGCAGTGAGACGGGCGGGAGGACCGGGGAGCTGTTTTTT	CASSETGGRTGELFF
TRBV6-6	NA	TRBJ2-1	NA	TGTGCCAGCAGTCAAGGGGCCCCCCTTTACAATGAGCAGTTCTTC	CASSQGAPLYNEQFF
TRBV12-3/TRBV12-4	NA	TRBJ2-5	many	TGTGCCAGCAGTTTCCAGGGGGAGACCCAGTACTTC	CASSFQGETQYF
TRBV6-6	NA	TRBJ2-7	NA	TGTGCCAGCAAATTCCGGCCTCAGGACGAGCAGTACTTC	CASKFRPQDEQYF
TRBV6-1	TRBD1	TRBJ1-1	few	TGTGCCAGCAGGCCCGGGACAGTATACACTGAAGCTTTCTTT	CASRPGTVYTEAFF
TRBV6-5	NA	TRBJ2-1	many	TGTGCCAGCAGTTATACTCACCGCTCCTACAATGAGCAGTTCTTC	CASSYTHRSYNEQFF
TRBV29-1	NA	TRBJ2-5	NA	TGCAGCGTTGAACCGGCAGGGGCCCAAGAGACCCAGTACTTC	CSVEPAGAQETQYF
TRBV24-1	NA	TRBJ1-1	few	TGTGCCACCAGTGCCCCAAGCATGAACACTGAAGCTTTCTTT	CATSAPSMNTEAFF
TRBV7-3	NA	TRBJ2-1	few	TGTGCCAGCAGCTTAGATGAGGCGGGTCCCAATGAGCAGTTCTTC	CASSLDEAGPNEQFF
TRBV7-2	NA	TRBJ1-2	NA	TGTGCCAGCAGCCAGAATTTACAGGGCTACACCTTC	CASSQNLQGYTF
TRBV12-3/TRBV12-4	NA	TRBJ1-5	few	TGTGCCAGCACCAAAGAGGGGGGAAGGGTTGATCAGCCCCAGCATTTT	CASTKEGGRVDQPQHF
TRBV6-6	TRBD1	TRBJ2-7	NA	TGTGCCAGCAGTTACGACAGGGCCCTCTACGAGCAGTACTTC	CASSYDRALYEQYF
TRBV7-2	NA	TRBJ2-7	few	TGTGCCAGCAGCTGGTATGGAGAGCAGTACTTC	CASSWYGEQYF
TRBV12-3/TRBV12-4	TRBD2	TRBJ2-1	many	TGTGCCAGCAGTAGTGGGGACTATAATGAGCAGTTCTTC	CASSSGDYNEQFF
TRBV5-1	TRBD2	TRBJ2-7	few	TGCGCCAGCTCACGGGCTAGCGGGGGCCCGGACTCCTACGAGCAGTACTTC	CASSRASGGPDSYEQYF